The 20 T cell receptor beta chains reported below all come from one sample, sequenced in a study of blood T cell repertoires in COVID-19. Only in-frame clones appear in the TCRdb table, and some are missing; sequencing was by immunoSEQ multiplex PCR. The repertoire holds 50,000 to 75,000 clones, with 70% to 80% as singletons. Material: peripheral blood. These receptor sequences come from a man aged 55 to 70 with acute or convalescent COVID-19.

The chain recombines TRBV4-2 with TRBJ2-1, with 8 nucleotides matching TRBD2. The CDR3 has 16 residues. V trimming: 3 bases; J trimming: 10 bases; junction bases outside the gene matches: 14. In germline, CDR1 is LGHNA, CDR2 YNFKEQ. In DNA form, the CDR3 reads TGTGCCAGCAGCCATCCGGGAGGGGAGCGGAGCGCCGAGCAGTTCTTC. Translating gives CASSHPGGERSAEQFF.

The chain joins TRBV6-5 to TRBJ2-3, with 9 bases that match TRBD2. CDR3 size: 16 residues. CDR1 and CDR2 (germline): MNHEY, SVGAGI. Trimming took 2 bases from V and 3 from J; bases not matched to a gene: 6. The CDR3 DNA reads TGTGCCAGCAGTTACCTTGGGCTAGCGGGAACAGATACGCAGTATTTT. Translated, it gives CASSYLGLAGTDTQYF.

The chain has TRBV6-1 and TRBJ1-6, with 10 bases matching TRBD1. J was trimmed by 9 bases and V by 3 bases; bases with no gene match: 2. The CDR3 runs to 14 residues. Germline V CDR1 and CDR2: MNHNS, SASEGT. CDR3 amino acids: CASSDGDRGSPLHF. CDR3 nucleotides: TGTGCCAGCAGTGATGGGGACAGGGGTTCACCCCTCCACTTT.

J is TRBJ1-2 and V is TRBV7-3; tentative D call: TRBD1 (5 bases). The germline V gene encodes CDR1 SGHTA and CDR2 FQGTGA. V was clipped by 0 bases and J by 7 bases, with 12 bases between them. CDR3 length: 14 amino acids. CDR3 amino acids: CASSLTFVQGGYTF. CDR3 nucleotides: TGTGCCAGCAGCTTAACGTTCGTGCAGGGTGGCTACACCTTC.

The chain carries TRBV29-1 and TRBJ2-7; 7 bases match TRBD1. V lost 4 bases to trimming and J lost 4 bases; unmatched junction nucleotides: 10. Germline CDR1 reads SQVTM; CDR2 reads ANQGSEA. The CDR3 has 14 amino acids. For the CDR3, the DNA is TGCAGCGTTGTTAAACTGGGACAGCATTACGAGCAGTACTTC. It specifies CSVVKLGQHYEQYF.

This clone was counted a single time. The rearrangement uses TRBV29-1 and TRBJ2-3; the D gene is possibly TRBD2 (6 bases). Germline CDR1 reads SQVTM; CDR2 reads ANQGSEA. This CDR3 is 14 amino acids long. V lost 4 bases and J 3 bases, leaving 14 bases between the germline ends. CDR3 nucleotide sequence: TGCAGCGTTGGCTCGGGGGAGCGGACAGATACGCAGTATTTT. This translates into CSVGSGERTDTQYF.

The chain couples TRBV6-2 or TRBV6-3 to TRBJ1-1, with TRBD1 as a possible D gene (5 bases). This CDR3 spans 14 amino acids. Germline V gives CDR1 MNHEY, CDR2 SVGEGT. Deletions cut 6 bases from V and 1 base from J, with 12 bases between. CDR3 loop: CASSRAGPNTEAFF. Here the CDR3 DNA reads TGTGCCAGCAGCCGTGCAGGGCCGAACACTGAAGCTTTCTTT.

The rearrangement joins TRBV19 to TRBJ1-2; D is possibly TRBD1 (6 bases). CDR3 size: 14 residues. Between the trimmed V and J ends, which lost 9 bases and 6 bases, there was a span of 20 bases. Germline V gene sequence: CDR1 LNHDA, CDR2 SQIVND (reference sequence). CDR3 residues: CASRHQGKGDGYTF. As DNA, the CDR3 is TGTGCCAGCCGCCATCAGGGGAAGGGCGATGGCTACACCTTC.

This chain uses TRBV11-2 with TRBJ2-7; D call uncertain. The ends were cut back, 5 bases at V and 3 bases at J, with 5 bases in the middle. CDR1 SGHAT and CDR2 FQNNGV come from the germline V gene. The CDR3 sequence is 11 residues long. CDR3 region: CASSPFYEQYF. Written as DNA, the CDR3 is TGTGCCAGCAGCCCCTTCTACGAGCAGTACTTC.

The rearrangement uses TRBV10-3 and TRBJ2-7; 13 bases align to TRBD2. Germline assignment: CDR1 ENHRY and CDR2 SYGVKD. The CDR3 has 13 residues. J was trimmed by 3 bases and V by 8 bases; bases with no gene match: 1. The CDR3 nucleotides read TGTGCCATCGGGACTAGCGGGATCTACGAGCAGTACTTC. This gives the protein CAIGTSGIYEQYF.

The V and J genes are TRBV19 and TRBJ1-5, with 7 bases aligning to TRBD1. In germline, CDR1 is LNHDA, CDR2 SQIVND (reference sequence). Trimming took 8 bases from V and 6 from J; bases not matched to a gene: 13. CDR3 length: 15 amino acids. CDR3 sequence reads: CASANRQGGIQPQHF. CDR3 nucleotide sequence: TGTGCCAGTGCCAATCGACAGGGCGGAATTCAGCCCCAGCATTTT.

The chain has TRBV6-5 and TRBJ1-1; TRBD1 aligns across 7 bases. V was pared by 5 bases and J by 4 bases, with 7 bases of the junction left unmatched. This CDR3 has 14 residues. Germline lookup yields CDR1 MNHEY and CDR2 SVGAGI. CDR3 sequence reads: CASSHTGEGTEAFF. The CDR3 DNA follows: TGTGCCAGCAGTCACACAGGGGAAGGCACTGAAGCTTTCTTT.

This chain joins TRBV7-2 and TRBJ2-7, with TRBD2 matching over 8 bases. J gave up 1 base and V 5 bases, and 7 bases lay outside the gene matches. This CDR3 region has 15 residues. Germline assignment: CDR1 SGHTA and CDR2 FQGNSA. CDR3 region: CASSPRERESYEQYF. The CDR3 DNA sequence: TGTGCCAGCAGCCCGCGAGAGCGGGAGTCCTACGAGCAGTACTTC. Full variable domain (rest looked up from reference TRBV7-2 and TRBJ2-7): GAGVSQSPSNKVTEKGKDVELRCDPISGHTALYWYRQSLGQGLEFLIYFQGNSAPDKSGLPSDRFSAERTGGSVSTLTIQRTQQEDSAVYLCASSPRERESYEQYFGPGTRLTVT.

CDR3 region: CATSGGWTPATNEKLFF. The CDR3 nucleotides read TGTGCCACCAGCGGAGGCTGGACACCTGCAACTAATGAAAAACTGTTTTTT. The J gene is TRBJ1-4, the V gene TRBV15, with a tentative D call TRBD1 (5 bases). From germline, CDR1 is LNHNV and CDR2 YYDKDF (reference sequence). The CDR3 spans 17 residues. The ends were cut back, 5 bases at V and 0 bases at J, with 16 bases in the middle.

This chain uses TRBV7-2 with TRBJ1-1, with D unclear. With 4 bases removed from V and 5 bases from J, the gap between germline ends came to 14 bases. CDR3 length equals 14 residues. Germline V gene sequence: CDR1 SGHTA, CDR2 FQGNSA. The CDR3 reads CASSSAGPGTEAFF. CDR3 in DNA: TGTGCCAGCAGCTCGGCGGGCCCCGGGACTGAAGCTTTCTTT.

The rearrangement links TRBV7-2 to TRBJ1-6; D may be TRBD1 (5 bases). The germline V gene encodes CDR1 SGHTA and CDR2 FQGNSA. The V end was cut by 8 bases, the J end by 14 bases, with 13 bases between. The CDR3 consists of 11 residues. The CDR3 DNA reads TGTGCCAGCGCCCTGGGGGGGACCCTCCACTTT. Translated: CASALGGTLHF.

The CDR3 DNA reads as TGTGCCAGCAGCTTCCGGGACAGGGGGAAAGAAACCTTC. Residues: CASSFRDRGKETF. The J gene is TRBJ1-2, the V gene TRBV5-8; the match to TRBD1 covers 11 bases. The CDR3 sequence is 13 residues long. Germline assignment: CDR1 SGHTS and CDR2 YDEGEE. V dropped 2 bases and J dropped 14; count of bases not matched to a gene: 8.

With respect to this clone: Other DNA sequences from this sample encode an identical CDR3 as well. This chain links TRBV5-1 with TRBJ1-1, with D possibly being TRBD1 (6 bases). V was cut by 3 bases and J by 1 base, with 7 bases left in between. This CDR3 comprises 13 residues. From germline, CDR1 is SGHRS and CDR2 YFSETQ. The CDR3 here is CASSSTGNTEAFF. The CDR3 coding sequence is TGCGCCAGCAGCTCGACAGGGAACACTGAAGCTTTCTTT.

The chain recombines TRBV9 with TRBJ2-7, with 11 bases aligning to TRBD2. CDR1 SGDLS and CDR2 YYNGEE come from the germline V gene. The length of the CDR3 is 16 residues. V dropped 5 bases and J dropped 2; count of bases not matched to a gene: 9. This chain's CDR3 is CASRGRSTSGTYEQYF. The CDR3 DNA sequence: TGTGCCAGCAGGGGACGATCGACTAGCGGGACCTACGAGCAGTACTTC.

This CDR3 reads CASSQDTTGAFSGNTIYF. As DNA, the CDR3 is TGCGCCAGCAGCCAAGATACAACAGGGGCCTTCTCTGGAAACACCATATATTTT. The chain joins TRBV4-1 to TRBJ1-3; 7 bases map to TRBD1. The trim removed 0 bases at V and 0 bases at J, leaving 8 bases unmatched. The CDR3 has 18 amino acids. Per the germline V gene, CDR1 is MGHRA and CDR2 is YSYEKL.